The source of this T cell receptor (beta chain) is a study of identical twins. Study-wide points: Out-of-frame alpha sequences common to twins exhibited an excess of low generation probability.

The sample holds a few counts of this clonotype. Its antigen is as yet unknown. MiXCR, run by TCRdb on the 5' RACE reads, gives a single entry per CDR3 protein. Among some 190,000 distinct CDR3 sequences, 15% to 20% were seen once, and the ten largest hold 40% to 45%. CDR3 length equals 15 residues. CDR1 and CDR2 (germline): SGHTA, FQGNSA. Germline trimming cut 2 bases from V and 4 bases from J; bases unmatched to any gene: 6. In addition, the sample was reused for a study of T cells expressing NK-cell markers.

The specimen sequenced was CD8+ T cells sorted from blood. The chain carries TRBV7-2 and TRBJ1-1; 8 nucleotides line up with TRBD1. The clonotype originates from a young woman in good health. The CDR3 here is CASSLFADRGTEAFF. In DNA, the CDR3 is TGTGCCAGCAGCTTATTCGCCGACAGGGGCACTGAAGCTTTCTTT.